The source of this T cell receptor beta chain is a study of CD8 T cells in Susac syndrome. V dropped 4 bases and J dropped 6 bases, with 9 bases sitting between them. Germline values: CDR1 SQVTM, CDR2 ANQGSEA. The CDR3 runs to 12 residues. Reverse transcription used roughly 0.5 to 1 ug RNA and random hexamers. TCRdb analysed the immunoSEQ multiplex PCR reads with MiXCR anew, one entry per CDR3 protein. The sample has about 180,000 distinct CDR3 sequences; 90% to 95% are singletons. High-throughput TCR beta sequencing covered peripheral CD8+ and CD4+ T cells. TEMRA cells were enriched by FACS, while CD8+ and CD4+ T cells were obtained through a negative isolation that was performed magnetically.

This TCR was recovered from a human donor with multiple sclerosis. Sequenced input: CD8+ T cells from PBMCs. The J gene is TRBJ2-2, the V gene TRBV29-1, with D uncertain. CDR3 DNA sequence: TGCAGCGTTGTTTCCTACCCCGGGGAGCTGTTTTTT. Translating it yields CSVVSYPGELFF.